These 21 T cell receptor beta chains came from one sample sequenced in a study of shared clonotypes between healthy human individuals. Naive CD8 cells, CD45RO-negative and positively selected for CCR7, excluded terminally differentiated effector memory CD45RA+ cells. Sequencing used immunoSEQ multiplex PCR; TCRdb keeps in-frame clones, though not all of them. The table shows 800,000 or so clones, with roughly 96% occurring only once. The sequenced sample was naive CD8+ T cells sorted from blood. The source is a young man in good health.

The chain has TRBV7-9 and TRBJ2-7; 13 bases match TRBD2. The CDR3 totals 17 residues. After removal of 4 bases from V and 2 bases from J, the junction contained 8 bases not matched to a gene. Germline V gives CDR1 SEHNR, CDR2 FQNEAQ (reference sequence). The CDR3 reads CASSSPGLAGLTYEQYF. The CDR3 bases are TGTGCCAGCAGCTCACCGGGACTAGCGGGATTAACCTACGAGCAGTACTTC.

The genes are TRBV7-9 and TRBJ1-4; D ambiguous. The germline CDR1 and CDR2 sequences are SEHNR and FQNEAQ (reference sequence). The CDR3 is 13 residues long. Trimming took off 3 bases at V and 4 bases at J, with 6 bases between the two ends. The CDR3: CASSFGRNEKLFF. Written as DNA, the CDR3 is TGTGCCAGCAGCTTTGGACGTAATGAAAAACTGTTTTTT.

The V gene is TRBV27, the J gene TRBJ2-1; D gene unclear. V was shortened by 1 base and J by 3 bases, with 10 bases between the two germline ends. The CDR3 is made up of 15 amino acids. Germline V gene lookup returns CDR1 MNHEY and CDR2 SMNVEV (reference sequence). The chain's CDR3 is CASSLLPLNYNEQFF. Written as DNA, the CDR3 is TGTGCCAGCAGTTTATTACCGTTGAACTACAATGAGCAGTTCTTC.

The rearrangement links TRBV9 to TRBJ2-5, with 7 bases fitting TRBD1. Germline CDR1 reads SGDLS; CDR2 reads YYNGEE. The CDR3 contains 17 residues. Trimming cost V 3 bases and J 2 bases; bases outside gene matches: 13. CDR3 DNA: TGTGCCAGCAGCGAAAGGACAGGCGATTATAAACAAGAGACCCAGTACTTC. Its protein product is CASSERTGDYKQETQYF.

This chain uses TRBV27 with TRBJ2-5; no clear D gene. The CDR3 length is 15 residues. V was shortened by 8 bases and J by 0 bases, with 16 bases between the two germline ends. Germline values: CDR1 MNHEY, CDR2 SMNVEV (reference sequence). The CDR3 bases are TGTGCCAGCCAGAACCGTGACTCGTACCAAGAGACCCAGTACTTC. Translating gives CASQNRDSYQETQYF.

The chain links TRBV4-3 to TRBJ2-7; D is perhaps TRBD1 (6 bases). Germline V gives CDR1 LGHNA, CDR2 YSLEER. The CDR3 extends over 15 amino acids. V lost 4 bases, J lost 4 bases, and 17 bases lay in between. The CDR3 reads CASSPDRDNDYEQYF. The CDR3 coding sequence is TGCGCCAGCAGCCCCGACCGGGACAATGATTACGAGCAGTACTTC.

The genes are TRBV7-9 and TRBJ2-1, with no clear D. V was shortened by 4 bases and J by 9 bases, with 16 bases between the two germline ends. CDR3 size: 14 residues. Germline V CDR1 and CDR2: SEHNR, FQNEAQ (reference sequence). The chain's CDR3 is CASSSPAPRGEQFF. The CDR3 nucleotides read TGTGCCAGCAGCTCCCCCGCGCCCAGAGGTGAGCAGTTCTTC.

The chain recombines TRBV6-1 with TRBJ1-1; TRBD1 matches 8 bases. The CDR3 is made up of 11 amino acids. With 6 bases clipped from V and 8 bases from J, the junction kept 2 bases outside the gene matches. Germline CDR1 and CDR2: MNHNS and SASEGT. CDR3 DNA sequence: TGTGCCAGCAGACAGGGGGGAGAAGCTTTCTTT. Amino acids: CASRQGGEAFF.

This rearrangement joins TRBV5-1 to TRBJ2-5, with D perhaps TRBD1 (6 bases). The J call may be mistaken, given a closer DNA end match to TRBJ2-7. This CDR3 is 14 amino acids long. Germline CDR1 reads SGHRS; CDR2 reads YFSETQ. The CDR3 DNA reads TGCGCCAGCAACGGACAGCCAAAGCCCTACGAGCAGTACTTC. Translation: CASNGQPKPYEQYF.

This chain joins TRBV4-3 and TRBJ2-7; either TRBD1 or TRBD2 may supply D (5 bases each). From germline, CDR1 is LGHNA and CDR2 YSLEER. V was shortened by 1 base and J by 3 bases, with 16 bases between the two germline ends. CDR3 length: 16 residues. The CDR3 sequence: CASSQGANGGGYEQYF. The DNA of the CDR3 is TGCGCCAGCAGCCAAGGGGCGAATGGTGGGGGCTACGAGCAGTACTTC.

A word on this clone: This CDR3 is also generated by other DNA sequences in the sample. The V and J genes are TRBV27 and TRBJ2-1; D is uncertain. The CDR3 sequence is 13 residues long. Between the trimmed V and J ends, which lost 2 bases and 2 bases, there was a span of 4 bases. Per the germline V gene, CDR1 is MNHEY and CDR2 is SMNVEV (reference sequence). In DNA, the CDR3 is TGTGCCAGCAGTTTAATGGCCTACAATGAGCAGTTCTTC. It translates to CASSLMAYNEQFF.

CDR3: CASSLEQRGNEQFF. CDR3 coding DNA: TGTGCCAGCAGCTTAGAACAGCGGGGTAATGAGCAGTTCTTC. J is TRBJ2-1 and V is TRBV7-8; 7 nucleotides match TRBD2. The CDR3 extends over 14 amino acids. Losses at the gene ends were 1 base for V and 7 bases for J; bases not matched to a gene: 4. The germline V gene encodes CDR1 SGHVS and CDR2 FQNEAQ.

The gene calls are TRBV7-9 and TRBJ2-5; 13 nucleotides agree with TRBD2. The V gene's germline CDR1 is SEHNR and CDR2 FQNEAQ (reference sequence). The CDR3 is 18 amino acids. Trimming took 5 bases from V and 1 from J; bases not matched to a gene: 10. CDR3 amino acids: CASSPHSGLAGVQETQYF. CDR3 DNA sequence: TGTGCCAGCAGCCCGCATAGTGGACTAGCGGGAGTCCAAGAGACCCAGTACTTC. The whole variable domain, filled in from reference TRBV7-9 and TRBJ2-5, reads DTGVSQNPRHKITKRGQNVTFRCDPISEHNRLYWYRQTLGQGPEFLTYFQNEAQLEKSRLLSDRFSAERPKGSFSTLEIQRTEQGDSAMYLCASSPHSGLAGVQETQYFGPGTRLLVL.

J is TRBJ2-7 and V is TRBV10-2; D uncertain. The germline CDR1 and CDR2 sequences are WSHSY and SAAADI. The CDR3 is 11 residues long. With 3 bases removed from V and 6 bases from J, the gap between germline ends came to 6 bases. This CDR3 is CASSETFEQYF. Here the CDR3 DNA reads TGCGCCAGCAGTGAAACGTTCGAGCAGTACTTC.

The chain is built from TRBV19 and TRBJ1-3, with D perhaps TRBD1 (5 bases). The germline V and J ends were trimmed by 7 bases and 11 bases, with 21 bases remaining between them. From germline, CDR1 is LNHDA and CDR2 SQIVND (reference sequence). This CDR3 has 14 amino acids. CDR3 DNA: TGTGCCAGTAAAAGGGCAGGGCCCTCTCGAGCCATATATTTT. It encodes CASKRAGPSRAIYF.

The chain uses TRBV4-3 and TRBJ2-1; D is perhaps TRBD1 or TRBD2 (5 bases each). The V end was cut by 0 bases, the J end by 9 bases, with 12 bases between. Germline V gene sequence: CDR1 LGHNA, CDR2 YSLEER. The CDR3 length is 14 residues. This chain's CDR3 is CASSQDLGGGEQFF. The CDR3 DNA reads TGCGCCAGCAGCCAAGATCTGGGTGGGGGTGAGCAGTTCTTC.

This sequence joins TRBV28 and TRBJ2-7, with 9 bases that match TRBD2. CDR3 length: 16 residues. Per germline, CDR1 MDHEN and CDR2 SYDVKM. Trimming at V came to 7 bases and at J to 4 bases, leaving 14 bases not matched to a gene. The CDR3 region is CASTTPLTSGRYEQYF. DNA for the CDR3: TGTGCCAGCACCACCCCCCTAACTAGCGGGCGTTACGAGCAGTACTTC.

The chain carries TRBV27 and TRBJ1-5, with D perhaps TRBD1 (5 bases). Per the germline V gene, CDR1 is MNHEY and CDR2 is SMNVEV (reference sequence). The CDR3 runs to 14 residues. With 5 bases removed from V and 3 bases from J, the gap between germline ends came to 11 bases. CDR3 in amino acids: CASSPRGANQPQHF. In DNA, the CDR3 is TGTGCCAGCAGTCCTAGAGGGGCCAATCAGCCCCAGCATTTT.

The genes are TRBV5-4 and TRBJ2-5, with D possibly being TRBD1 (7 bases). This CDR3 region has 16 residues. Per germline, CDR1 SGHNT and CDR2 YYREEE (reference sequence). V lost 4 bases and J 4 bases, leaving 20 bases between the germline ends. The CDR3 DNA is TGTGCCAGCAGCCAGGGGGGTTGGGGCCGGAGAGAGACCCAGTACTTC. Amino acids: CASSQGGWGRRETQYF.

As DNA, the CDR3 is TGTGCCAGCAGCCGACCTCGCGGCCTTCCCCCCTACAATGAGCAGTTCTTC. Amino acid sequence: CASSRPRGLPPYNEQFF. The chain is built from TRBV27 and TRBJ2-1; no definite D call. The CDR3 is 17 amino acids. V lost 6 bases, J lost 2 bases, and 20 bases lay in between. Germline CDR1 is MNHEY and CDR2 is SMNVEV (reference sequence).

The V and J genes are TRBV7-9 and TRBJ2-5, with D perhaps TRBD2 (6 bases). The CDR3 is 15 amino acids. Germline CDR1 is SEHNR and CDR2 is FQNEAQ (reference sequence). V lost 5 bases and J 2 bases, leaving 15 bases between the germline ends. The CDR3 coding sequence is TGTGCCAGCAGCCGCACCGGGGGAATACAAGAGACCCAGTACTTC. It codes for CASSRTGGIQETQYF. The full variable domain, with the rest looked up from reference TRBV7-9 and TRBJ2-5, is DTGVSQNPRHKITKRGQNVTFRCDPISEHNRLYWYRQTLGQGPEFLTYFQNEAQLEKSRLLSDRFSAERPKGSFSTLEIQRTEQGDSAMYLCASSRTGGIQETQYFGPGTRLLVL.